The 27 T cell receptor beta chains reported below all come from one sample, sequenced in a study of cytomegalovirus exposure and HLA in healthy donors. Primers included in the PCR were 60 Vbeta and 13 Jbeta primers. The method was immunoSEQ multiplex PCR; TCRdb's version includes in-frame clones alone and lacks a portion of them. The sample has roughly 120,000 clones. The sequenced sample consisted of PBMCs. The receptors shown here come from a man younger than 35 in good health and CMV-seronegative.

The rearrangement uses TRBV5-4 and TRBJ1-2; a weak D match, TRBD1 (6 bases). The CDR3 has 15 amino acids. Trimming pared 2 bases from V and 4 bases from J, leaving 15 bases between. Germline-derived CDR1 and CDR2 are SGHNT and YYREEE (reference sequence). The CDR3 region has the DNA TGTGCCAGCAGCTTCAGGGGAGTGGGGATCTATGGCTACACCTTC. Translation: CASSFRGVGIYGYTF. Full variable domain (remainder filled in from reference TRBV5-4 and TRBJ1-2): ETGVTQSPTHLIKTRGQQVTLRCSSQSGHNTVSWYQQALGQGPQFIFQYYREEENGRGNFPPRFSGLQFPNYSSELNVNALELDDSALYLCASSFRGVGIYGYTFGSGTRLTVV.

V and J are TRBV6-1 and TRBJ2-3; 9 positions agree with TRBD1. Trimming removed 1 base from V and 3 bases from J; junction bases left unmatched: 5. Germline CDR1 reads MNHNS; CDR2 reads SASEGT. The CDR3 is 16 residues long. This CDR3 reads CASSEVGQGITDTQYF. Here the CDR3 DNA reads TGTGCCAGCAGTGAAGTAGGACAGGGGATAACAGATACGCAGTATTTT.

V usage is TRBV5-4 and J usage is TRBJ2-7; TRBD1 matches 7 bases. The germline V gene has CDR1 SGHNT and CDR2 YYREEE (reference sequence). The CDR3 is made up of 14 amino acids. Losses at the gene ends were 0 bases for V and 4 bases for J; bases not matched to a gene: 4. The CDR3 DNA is TGTGCCAGCAGCTTGGGTGACAGGGTTTACGAGCAGTACTTC. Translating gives CASSLGDRVYEQYF.

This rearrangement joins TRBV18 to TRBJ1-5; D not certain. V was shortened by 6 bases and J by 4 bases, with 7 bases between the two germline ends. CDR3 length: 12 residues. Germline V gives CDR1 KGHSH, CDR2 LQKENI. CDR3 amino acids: CASSLENQPQHF. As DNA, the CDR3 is TGTGCCAGCTCCCTCGAGAATCAGCCCCAGCATTTT.

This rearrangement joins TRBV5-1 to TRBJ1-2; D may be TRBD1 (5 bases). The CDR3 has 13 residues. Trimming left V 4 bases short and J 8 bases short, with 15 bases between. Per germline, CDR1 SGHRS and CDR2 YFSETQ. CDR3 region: CASSPGGGGGYTF. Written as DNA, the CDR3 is TGCGCCAGCAGCCCGGGTGGGGGAGGCGGCTACACCTTC.

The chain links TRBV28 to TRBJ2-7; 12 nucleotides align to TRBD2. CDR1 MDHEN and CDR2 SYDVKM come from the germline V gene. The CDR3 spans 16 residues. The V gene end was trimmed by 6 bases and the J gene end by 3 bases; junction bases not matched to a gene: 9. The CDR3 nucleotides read TGTGCCAGCAGACCGGGACTAGCGGGCCGGAACTACGAGCAGTACTTC. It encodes CASRPGLAGRNYEQYF. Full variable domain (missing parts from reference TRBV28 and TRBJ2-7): DVKVTQSSRYLVKRTGEKVFLECVQDMDHENMFWYRQDPGLGLRLIYFSYDVKMKEKGDIPEGYSVSREKKERFSLILESASTNQTSMYLCASRPGLAGRNYEQYFGPGTRLTVT.

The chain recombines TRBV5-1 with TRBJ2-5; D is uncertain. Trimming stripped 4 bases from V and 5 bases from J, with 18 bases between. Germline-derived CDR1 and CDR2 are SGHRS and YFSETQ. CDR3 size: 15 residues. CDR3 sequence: CASSPGSVNDETQYF. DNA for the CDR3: TGCGCCAGCAGCCCAGGTTCTGTTAATGACGAGACCCAGTACTTC.

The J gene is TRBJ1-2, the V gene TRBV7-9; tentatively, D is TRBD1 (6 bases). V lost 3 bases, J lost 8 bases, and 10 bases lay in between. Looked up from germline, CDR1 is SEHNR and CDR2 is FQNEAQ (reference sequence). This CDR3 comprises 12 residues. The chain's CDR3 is CASSFDRSGYTF. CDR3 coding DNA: TGTGCCAGCAGCTTCGACAGGAGCGGCTACACCTTC.

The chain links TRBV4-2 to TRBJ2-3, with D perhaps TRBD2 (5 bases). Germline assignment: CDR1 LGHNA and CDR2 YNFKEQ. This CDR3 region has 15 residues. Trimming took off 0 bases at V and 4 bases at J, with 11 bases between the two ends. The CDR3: CASSQDSLGADTQYF. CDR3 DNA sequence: TGTGCCAGCAGCCAAGATTCCCTCGGGGCAGATACGCAGTATTTT.

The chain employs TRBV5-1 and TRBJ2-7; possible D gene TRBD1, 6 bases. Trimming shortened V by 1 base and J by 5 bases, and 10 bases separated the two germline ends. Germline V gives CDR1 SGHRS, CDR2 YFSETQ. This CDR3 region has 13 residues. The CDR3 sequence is CASSLTGLNEQYF. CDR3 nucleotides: TGCGCCAGCAGCTTGACAGGGTTAAACGAGCAGTACTTC.

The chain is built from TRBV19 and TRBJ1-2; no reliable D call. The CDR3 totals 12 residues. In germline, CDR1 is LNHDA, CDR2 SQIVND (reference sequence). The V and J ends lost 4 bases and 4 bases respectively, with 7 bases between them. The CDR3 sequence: CASSTSVYGYTF. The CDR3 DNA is TGTGCCAGTAGTACCAGTGTCTATGGCTACACCTTC. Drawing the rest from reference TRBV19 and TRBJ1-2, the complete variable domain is DGGITQSPKYLFRKEGQNVTLSCEQNLNHDAMYWYRQDPGQGLRLIYYSQIVNDFQKGDIAEGYSVSREKKESFPLTVTSAQKNPTAFYLCASSTSVYGYTFGSGTRLTVV.

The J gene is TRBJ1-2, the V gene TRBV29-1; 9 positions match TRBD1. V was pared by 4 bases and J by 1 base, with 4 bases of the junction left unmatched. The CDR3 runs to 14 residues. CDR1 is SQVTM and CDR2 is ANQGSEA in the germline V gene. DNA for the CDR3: TGCAGCGTTGCCGGGACAGGGAGTAACTATGGCTACACCTTC. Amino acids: CSVAGTGSNYGYTF.

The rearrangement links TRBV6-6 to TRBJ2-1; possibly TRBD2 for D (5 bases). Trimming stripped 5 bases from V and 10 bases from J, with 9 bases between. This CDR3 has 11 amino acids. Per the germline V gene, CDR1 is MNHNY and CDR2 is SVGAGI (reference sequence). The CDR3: CASSPRGEQFF. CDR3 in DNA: TGTGCCAGCAGTCCCCGAGGGGAGCAGTTCTTC.

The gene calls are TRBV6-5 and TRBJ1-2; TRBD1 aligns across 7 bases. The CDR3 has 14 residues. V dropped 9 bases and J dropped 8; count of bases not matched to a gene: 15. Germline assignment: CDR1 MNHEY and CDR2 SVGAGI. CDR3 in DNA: TGTGCCAGAAGCCCCTCCGACAGGGCGGAAGGCTACACCTTC. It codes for CARSPSDRAEGYTF.

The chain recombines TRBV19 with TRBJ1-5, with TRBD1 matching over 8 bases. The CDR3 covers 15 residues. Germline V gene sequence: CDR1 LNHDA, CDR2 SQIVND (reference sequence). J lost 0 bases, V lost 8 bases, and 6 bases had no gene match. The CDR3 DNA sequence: TGTGCCAGTCTCGGGACAGGCGATAGCAATCAGCCCCAGCATTTT. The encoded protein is CASLGTGDSNQPQHF. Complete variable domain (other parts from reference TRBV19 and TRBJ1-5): DGGITQSPKYLFRKEGQNVTLSCEQNLNHDAMYWYRQDPGQGLRLIYYSQIVNDFQKGDIAEGYSVSREKKESFPLTVTSAQKNPTAFYLCASLGTGDSNQPQHFGDGTRLSIL.

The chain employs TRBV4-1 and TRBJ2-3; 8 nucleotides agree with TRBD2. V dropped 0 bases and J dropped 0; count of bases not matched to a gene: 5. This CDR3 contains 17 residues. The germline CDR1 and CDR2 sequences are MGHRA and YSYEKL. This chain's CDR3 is CASSQDPGGASTDTQYF. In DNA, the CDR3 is TGCGCCAGCAGCCAAGATCCGGGGGGGGCTAGCACAGATACGCAGTATTTT.

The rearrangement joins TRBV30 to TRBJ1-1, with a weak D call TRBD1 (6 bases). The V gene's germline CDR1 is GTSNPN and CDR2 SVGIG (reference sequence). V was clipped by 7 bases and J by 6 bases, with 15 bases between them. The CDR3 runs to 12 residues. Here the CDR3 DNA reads TGTGCCTTCCACCGGACAGACGCTGAAGCTTTCTTT. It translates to CAFHRTDAEAFF.

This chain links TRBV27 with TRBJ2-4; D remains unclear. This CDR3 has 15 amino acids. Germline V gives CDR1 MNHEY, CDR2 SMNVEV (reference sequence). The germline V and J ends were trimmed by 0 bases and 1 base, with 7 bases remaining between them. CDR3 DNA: TGTGCCAGCAGTTTATCCTCACTGGCCAAAAACATTCAGTACTTC. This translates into CASSLSSLAKNIQYF.

The CDR3 DNA follows: TGTGCCAGCTCACTCGAAGAGACCCAGTACTTC. Protein: CASSLEETQYF. The chain is built from TRBV18 and TRBJ2-5; D is undetermined. The V end was cut by 4 bases, the J end by 3 bases, with 3 bases between. Per the germline V gene, CDR1 is KGHSH and CDR2 is LQKENI. The CDR3 has 11 residues.

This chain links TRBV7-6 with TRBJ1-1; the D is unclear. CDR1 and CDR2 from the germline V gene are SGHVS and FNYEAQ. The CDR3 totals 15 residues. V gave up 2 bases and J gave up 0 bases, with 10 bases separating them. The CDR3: CASSLNTAMNTEAFF. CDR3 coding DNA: TGTGCCAGCAGCTTAAACACAGCTATGAACACTGAAGCTTTCTTT.

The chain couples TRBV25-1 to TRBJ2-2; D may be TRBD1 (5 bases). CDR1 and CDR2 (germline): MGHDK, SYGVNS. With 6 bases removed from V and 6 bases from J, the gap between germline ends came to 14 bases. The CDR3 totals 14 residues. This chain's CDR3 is CASRKQEGAGELFF. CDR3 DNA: TGTGCCAGCAGAAAACAGGAAGGGGCCGGGGAGCTGTTTTTT.

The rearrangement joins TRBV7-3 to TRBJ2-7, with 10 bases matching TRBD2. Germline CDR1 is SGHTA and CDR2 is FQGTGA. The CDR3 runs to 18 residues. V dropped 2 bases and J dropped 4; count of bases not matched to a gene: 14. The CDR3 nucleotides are TGTGCCAGCAGCTTAGGTTCTAGCGGGGGCCCCAACCGGTACGAGCAGTACTTC. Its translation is CASSLGSSGGPNRYEQYF.

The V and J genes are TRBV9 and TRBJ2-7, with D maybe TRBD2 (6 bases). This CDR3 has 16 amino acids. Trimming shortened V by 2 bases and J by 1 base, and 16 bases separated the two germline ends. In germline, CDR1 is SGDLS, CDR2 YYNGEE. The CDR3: CASSVGRETPSYEQYF. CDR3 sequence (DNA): TGTGCCAGCAGCGTGGGTCGGGAGACTCCTTCCTACGAGCAGTACTTC. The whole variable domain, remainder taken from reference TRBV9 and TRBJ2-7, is DSGVTQTPKHLITATGQRVTLRCSPRSGDLSVYWYQQSLDQGLQFLIQYYNGEERAKGNILERFSAQQFPDLHSELNLSSLELGDSALYFCASSVGRETPSYEQYFGPGTRLTVT.

The CDR3 is CASSVVAGVGDTQYF. As DNA, the CDR3 is TGTGCCAGCAGCGTAGTGGCGGGAGTTGGGGATACGCAGTATTTT. The chain combines TRBV9 with TRBJ2-3; TRBD2 agrees at 7 bases. This CDR3 is built from 15 residues. Germline V gene lookup returns CDR1 SGDLS and CDR2 YYNGEE. Trimming removed 0 bases from V and 6 bases from J; junction bases left unmatched: 7.

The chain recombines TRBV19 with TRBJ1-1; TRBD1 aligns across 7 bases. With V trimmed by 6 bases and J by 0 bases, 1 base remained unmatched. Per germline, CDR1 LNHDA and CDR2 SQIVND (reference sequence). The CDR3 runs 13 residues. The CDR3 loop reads CASRRGLNTEAFF. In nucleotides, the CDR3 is TGTGCCAGTAGGAGGGGGCTGAACACTGAAGCTTTCTTT.

Here the CDR3 reads CASSVATGGPSNEQFF. In DNA form, the CDR3 reads TGTGCCAGCAGCGTAGCGACAGGGGGCCCCAGCAATGAGCAGTTCTTC. V is TRBV9 and J is TRBJ2-1, with 10 positions matching TRBD1. V lost 0 bases, J lost 6 bases, and 6 bases stayed unmatched. The germline gives CDR1 SGDLS, CDR2 YYNGEE. This CDR3 is 16 amino acids long.

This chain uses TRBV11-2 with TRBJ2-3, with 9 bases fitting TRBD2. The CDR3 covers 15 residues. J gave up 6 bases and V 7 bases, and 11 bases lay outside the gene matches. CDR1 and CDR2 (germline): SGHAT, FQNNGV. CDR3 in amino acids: CASTPLAGRMDTQYF. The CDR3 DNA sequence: TGTGCCAGCACCCCTCTAGCGGGGCGAATGGATACGCAGTATTTT.